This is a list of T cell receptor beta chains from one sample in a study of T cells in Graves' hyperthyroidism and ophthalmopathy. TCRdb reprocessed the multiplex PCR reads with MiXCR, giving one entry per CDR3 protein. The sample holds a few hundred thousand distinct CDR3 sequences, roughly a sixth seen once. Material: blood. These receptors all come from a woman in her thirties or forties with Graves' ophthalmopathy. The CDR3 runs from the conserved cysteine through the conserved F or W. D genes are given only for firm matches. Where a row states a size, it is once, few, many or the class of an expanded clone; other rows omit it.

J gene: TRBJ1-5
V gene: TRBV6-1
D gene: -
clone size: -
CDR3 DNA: TGTGCCAGCCACAGGGATAGCAATCAGCCCCAGCATTTT
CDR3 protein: CASHRDSNQPQHF

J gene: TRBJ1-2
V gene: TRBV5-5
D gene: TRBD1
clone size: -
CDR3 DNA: TGTGCCAGCAGCCCGACAGGGATATATGGCTACACCTTC
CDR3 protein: CASSPTGIYGYTF

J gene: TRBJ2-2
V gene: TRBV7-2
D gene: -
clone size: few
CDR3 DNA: TGTGCCAGCAGGCGGGAATTCACCGGGGAGCTGTTTTTT
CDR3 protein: CASRREFTGELFF

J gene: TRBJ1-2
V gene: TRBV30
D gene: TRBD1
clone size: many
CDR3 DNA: TGTGCCTGGAGTGTAGTAGAGGGGGCGAACTATGGCTACACCTTC
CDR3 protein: CAWSVVEGANYGYTF

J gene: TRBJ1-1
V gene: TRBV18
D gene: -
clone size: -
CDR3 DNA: TGTGCCAGCTCACCAATCAACCTCGACCCTGAAGCTTTCTTT
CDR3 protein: CASSPINLDPEAFF

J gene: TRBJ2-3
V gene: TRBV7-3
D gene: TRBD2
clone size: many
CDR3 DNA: TGTGCCAGCAGCTTATTAGGCGGGAGGGCCAGAGATACGCAGTATTTT
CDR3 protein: CASSLLGGRARDTQYF

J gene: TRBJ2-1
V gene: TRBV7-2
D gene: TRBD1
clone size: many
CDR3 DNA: TGTGCCAGCAGCTGGGGGACAGGCGGGTCTGGTGAGCAGTTCTTC
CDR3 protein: CASSWGTGGSGEQFF

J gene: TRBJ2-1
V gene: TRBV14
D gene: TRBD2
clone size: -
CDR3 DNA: TGTGCCAGCAGCCAAGGGGTCGGGAGGTCCAATGAGCAGTTCTTC
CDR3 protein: CASSQGVGRSNEQFF

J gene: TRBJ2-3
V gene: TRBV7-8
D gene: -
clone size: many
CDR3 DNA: TGTGCCAGCAGCCCCCGGGAGCCTTCTAGCACAGATACGCAGTATTTT
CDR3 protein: CASSPREPSSTDTQYF

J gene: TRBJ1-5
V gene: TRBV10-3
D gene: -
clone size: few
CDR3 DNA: TGTGCCATCAGTGGGCCCGATCAGCCCCAGCATTTT
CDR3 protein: CAISGPDQPQHF

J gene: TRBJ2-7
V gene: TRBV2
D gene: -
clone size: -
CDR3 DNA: TGTGCCAGCAGTGTGCCGCCCCCCTACGAGCAGTACTTC
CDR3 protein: CASSVPPPYEQYF

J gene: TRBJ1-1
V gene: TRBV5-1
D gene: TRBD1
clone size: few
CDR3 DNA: TGCGCCAGCAGCTACCTACAGGGGCCGAACACTGAAGCTTTCTTT
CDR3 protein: CASSYLQGPNTEAFF

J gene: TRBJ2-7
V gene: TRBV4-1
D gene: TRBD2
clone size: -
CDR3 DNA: TGCGCCAGCAGCCAAGGGACTAGCGGGGGCTCTTTGTACGAGCAGTACTTC
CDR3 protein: CASSQGTSGGSLYEQYF

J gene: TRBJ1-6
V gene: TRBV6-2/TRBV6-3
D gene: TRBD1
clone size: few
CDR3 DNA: TGTGCCAGCAGACCGGACAGGGGGCACTCACCCCTCCACTTT
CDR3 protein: CASRPDRGHSPLHF

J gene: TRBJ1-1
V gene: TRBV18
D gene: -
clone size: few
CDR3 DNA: TGTGCCAGCTCACCTCGTTCCACCTGGGGCACTGAAGCTTTCTTT
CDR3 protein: CASSPRSTWGTEAFF

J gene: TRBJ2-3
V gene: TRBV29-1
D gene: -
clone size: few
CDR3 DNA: TGCAGCGCCGGGGCGGGGCAGACAGATACGCAGTATTTT
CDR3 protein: CSAGAGQTDTQYF

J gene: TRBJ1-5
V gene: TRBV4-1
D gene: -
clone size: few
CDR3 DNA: TGCGCCAGCAGCCAACCCGGATCCGGGACTGAGAATCAGCCCCAGCATTTT
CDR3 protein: CASSQPGSGTENQPQHF

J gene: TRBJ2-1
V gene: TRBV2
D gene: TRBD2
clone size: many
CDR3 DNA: TGTGCCAGCAAAGTCGCTAGCGGATCCTACAATGAGCAGTTCTTC
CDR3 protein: CASKVASGSYNEQFF

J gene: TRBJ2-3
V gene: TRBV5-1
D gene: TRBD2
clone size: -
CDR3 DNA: TGCGCCAGCAGCATCAGCGGGAGGGATAGCACAGATACGCAGTATTTT
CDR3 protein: CASSISGRDSTDTQYF

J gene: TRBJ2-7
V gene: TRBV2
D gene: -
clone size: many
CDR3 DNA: TGTGCCAGCCAGAGGGACTACGAGCAGTACTTC
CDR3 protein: CASQRDYEQYF

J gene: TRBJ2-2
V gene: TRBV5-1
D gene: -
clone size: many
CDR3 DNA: TGCGCCAGCAGCTTGGTACCCCCGGACACCGGGGAGCTGTTTTTT
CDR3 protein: CASSLVPPDTGELFF

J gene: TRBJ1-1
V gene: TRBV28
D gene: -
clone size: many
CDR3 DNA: TGTGCCAGCACCCTGGAGGGGCCGGGTGAAGCTTTCTTT
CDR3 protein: CASTLEGPGEAFF

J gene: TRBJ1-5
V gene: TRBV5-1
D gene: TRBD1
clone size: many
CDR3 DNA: TGCGCCAGCAGCCGGACAGGGCTCCAGCCCCAGCATTTT
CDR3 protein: CASSRTGLQPQHF

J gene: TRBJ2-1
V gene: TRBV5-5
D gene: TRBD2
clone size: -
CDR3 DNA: TGCACCAGCAGCTTTGGGCGGGGGGCAAACAATGAGCAGTTCTTC
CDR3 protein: CTSSFGRGANNEQFF

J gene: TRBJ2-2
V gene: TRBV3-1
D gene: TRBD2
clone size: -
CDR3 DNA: TGTGCCAGCAGCCGAGGGACTAGCGGGAACACCGGGGAGCTGTTTTTT
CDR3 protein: CASSRGTSGNTGELFF

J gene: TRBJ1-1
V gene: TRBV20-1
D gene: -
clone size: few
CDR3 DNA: TGCAGTGTCACGTATGGATCCGCTTTCTTT
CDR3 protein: CSVTYGSAFF

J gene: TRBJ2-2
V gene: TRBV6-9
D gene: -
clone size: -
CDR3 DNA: TGTGCCAGCATTAAACCGGGGCCTCTAAACACCGGGGAGCTGTTTTTT
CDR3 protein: CASIKPGPLNTGELFF

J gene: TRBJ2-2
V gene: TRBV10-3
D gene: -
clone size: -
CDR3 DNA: TGTGCCATCAGTACAAACACCGGGGAGCTGTTTTTT
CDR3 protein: CAISTNTGELFF

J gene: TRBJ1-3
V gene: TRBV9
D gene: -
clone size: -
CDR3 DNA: TGTGCCAGCAGCGTAGACCTTTCTGGAAACACCATATATTTT
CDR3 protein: CASSVDLSGNTIYF

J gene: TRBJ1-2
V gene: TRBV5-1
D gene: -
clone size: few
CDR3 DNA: TGCGCCAGCAGCCCCTCGGGGGGCTCCTATGGCTACACCTTC
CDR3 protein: CASSPSGGSYGYTF

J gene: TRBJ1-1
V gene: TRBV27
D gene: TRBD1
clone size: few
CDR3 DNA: TGTGCCAGCAGTTTCCGCCCGACAGGGGACACTGAAGCTTTCTTT
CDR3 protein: CASSFRPTGDTEAFF

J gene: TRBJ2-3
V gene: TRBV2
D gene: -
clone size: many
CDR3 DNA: TGTGCCAGCAGTCAACAGGGAGGCACAGATACGCAGTATTTT
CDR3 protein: CASSQQGGTDTQYF

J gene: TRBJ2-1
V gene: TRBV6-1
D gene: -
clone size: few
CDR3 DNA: TGTGCCAGCAGTCTTGACGGGCCCCTGAGCGATGAGCAGTTCTTC
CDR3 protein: CASSLDGPLSDEQFF

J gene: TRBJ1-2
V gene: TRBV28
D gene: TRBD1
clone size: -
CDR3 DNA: TGTGCCAGCAGTTCCGATTTTGAGGGGGCTTCCTATGGCTACACCTTC
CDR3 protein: CASSSDFEGASYGYTF

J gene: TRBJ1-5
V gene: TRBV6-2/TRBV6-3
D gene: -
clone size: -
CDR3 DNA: TGTGCCAGTGCAGGACTGGTTGGAAATCAGCCCCAGCATTTT
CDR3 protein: CASAGLVGNQPQHF

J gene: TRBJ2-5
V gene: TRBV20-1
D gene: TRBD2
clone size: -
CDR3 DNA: TGCAGTGCCTCTAGCGGGGGGGCCGGGACCCAGTACTTC
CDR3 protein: CSASSGGAGTQYF

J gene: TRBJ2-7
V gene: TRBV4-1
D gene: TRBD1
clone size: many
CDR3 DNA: TGCGCCAGCAGCACCCCGGGACAGGGGGCGGATTACGAGCAGTACTTC
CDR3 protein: CASSTPGQGADYEQYF

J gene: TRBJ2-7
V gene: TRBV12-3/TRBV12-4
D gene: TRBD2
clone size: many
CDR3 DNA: TGTGCCAGCACCTATCGGGCTAGCGGGAGTTTATACGAGCAGTACTTC
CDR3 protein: CASTYRASGSLYEQYF

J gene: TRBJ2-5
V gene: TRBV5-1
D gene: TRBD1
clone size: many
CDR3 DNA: TGCGCCAGCAGCTCACAGGGGAGCTTGAAGATAGGAGAGACCCAGTACTTC
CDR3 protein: CASSSQGSLKIGETQYF

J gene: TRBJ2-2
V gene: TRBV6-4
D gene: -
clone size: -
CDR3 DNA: TGTGCCAGCAGTAAGGCGGAAGACACCGGGGAGCTGTTTTTT
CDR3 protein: CASSKAEDTGELFF

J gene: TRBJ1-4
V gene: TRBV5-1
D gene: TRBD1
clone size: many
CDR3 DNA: TGCGCCAGCTGGGCCGGGACAGCTAATGAAAAACTGTTTTTT
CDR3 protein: CASWAGTANEKLFF